These 21 T cell receptor beta chains came from one sample sequenced in a study of shared clonotypes between healthy human individuals. Produced via immunoSEQ multiplex PCR; TCRdb's table is partial and in-frame only. This sample yields a few million clones, of which 90% to 97% are seen a single time; about 0.13% belongs to the top ten. Sequenced sample: naive CD4+ T cells sorted from blood. Sample subset: CD45RA+ positively selected. These receptors were collected from a young man in good health.

This clone was observed a handful of times. The chain is built from TRBV6-1 and TRBJ1-5; 9 bases are shared with TRBD1. The CDR3 length is 14 residues. Germline V gene lookup returns CDR1 MNHNS and CDR2 SASEGT. J was trimmed by 7 bases and V by 7 bases; bases with no gene match: 8. CDR3 in amino acids: CASTPGQGWQPQHF. CDR3 DNA sequence: TGTGCCAGCACTCCGGGACAGGGATGGCAGCCCCAGCATTTT.

The J gene is TRBJ2-7, the V gene TRBV5-1; D remains unclear. Trimming took 4 bases from V and 6 from J, leaving 11 bases between them. The CDR3 has 12 residues. Germline CDR1 reads SGHRS; CDR2 reads YFSETQ. The CDR3 DNA follows: TGCGCCAGCAGCACCCCAGGCCTCGAGCAGTACTTC. Protein sequence: CASSTPGLEQYF.

The rearrangement uses TRBV28 and TRBJ2-7; 10 bases line up with TRBD1. V was pared by 5 bases and J by 2 bases, with 9 bases of the junction left unmatched. Germline loops: CDR1 MDHEN, CDR2 SYDVKM. This CDR3 has 16 amino acids. The CDR3 region is CASSPGDRGSAYEQYF. As DNA, the CDR3 is TGTGCCAGCAGTCCCGGGGACAGGGGCTCAGCCTACGAGCAGTACTTC.

The V and J genes are TRBV10-1 and TRBJ2-3, with a weak D call TRBD1 (6 bases). Germline CDR1 is WNHNN and CDR2 is SYGVQD (reference sequence). The CDR3 extends over 13 amino acids. Trimming left V 6 bases short and J 4 bases short, with 11 bases between. The CDR3 here is CASSAGDADTQYF. CDR3 nucleotides: TGCGCCAGCAGCGCAGGGGACGCAGATACGCAGTATTTT.

The chain joins TRBV28 to TRBJ1-5; no definite D call. Germline lookup yields CDR1 MDHEN and CDR2 SYDVKM. Trimming stripped 4 bases from V and 9 bases from J, with 10 bases between. This CDR3 has 12 residues. DNA of the CDR3: TGTGCCAGCAGTTCGGGGAGTCGGCCCCAGCATTTT. The encoded protein is CASSSGSRPQHF.

The CDR3 is CASSSEPGTAEKLFF. As DNA, the CDR3 is TGTGCCAGCAGCTCAGAGCCCGGGACAGCTGAAAAACTGTTTTTT. J is TRBJ1-4 and V is TRBV7-2; 7 nucleotides line up with TRBD1. The length of the CDR3 is 15 residues. Germline CDR1 and CDR2: SGHTA and FQGNSA. The ends lost 4 bases at V and 7 bases at J; junction bases unmatched: 9.

The CDR3 region is CASSLQGLSTDTQYF. Written as DNA, the CDR3 is TGTGCCAGCAGCCTACAGGGGCTTAGCACAGATACGCAGTATTTT. The chain carries TRBV7-2 and TRBJ2-3, with TRBD1 matching over 7 bases. There are 15 residues in the CDR3. Germline CDR1 reads SGHTA; CDR2 reads FQGNSA. Trimming cost V 5 bases and J 0 bases; bases outside gene matches: 5.

In regard to this clone: Additional DNA sequences in this sample encode the identical CDR3. V gene TRBV2 combines with J gene TRBJ1-5; D is uncertain. Germline V gene lookup returns CDR1 SNHLY and CDR2 FYNNEI. This CDR3 contains 13 residues. The V end was cut by 6 bases, the J end by 3 bases, with 9 bases between. The CDR3 coding sequence is TGTGCCAGCAGCCGCTCTCCCAATCAGCCCCAGCATTTT. It is translated as CASSRSPNQPQHF. Drawing the rest from reference TRBV2 and TRBJ1-5, the complete variable domain is EPEVTQTPSHQVTQMGQEVILRCVPISNHLYFYWYRQILGQKVEFLVSFYNNEISEKSEIFDDQFSVERPDGSNFTLKIRSTKLEDSAMYFCASSRSPNQPQHFGDGTRLSIL.

A remark on this clone: Other DNA sequences of this sample code for an identical CDR3. The chain joins TRBV6-5 to TRBJ2-1; the match to TRBD2 covers 14 bases. The germline V gene encodes CDR1 MNHEY and CDR2 SVGAGI. The V gene end was trimmed by 5 bases and the J gene end by 9 bases; junction bases not matched to a gene: 6. The CDR3 consists of 15 residues. CDR3 DNA: TGTGCCAGCAGTCCCGGGACTAGCGGGAGAGGTGAGCAGTTCTTC. This codes for CASSPGTSGRGEQFF.

The rearrangement links TRBV18 to TRBJ1-4; D not certain. Germline V gene sequence: CDR1 KGHSH, CDR2 LQKENI. Trimming took 3 bases from V and 0 from J, leaving 8 bases between them. This CDR3 is built from 15 residues. The CDR3 DNA sequence: TGTGCCAGCTCACCCACCCGGGCAACTAATGAAAAACTGTTTTTT. Protein sequence: CASSPTRATNEKLFF.

The chain has TRBV28 and TRBJ2-4; 8 bases match TRBD1. Germline loops: CDR1 MDHEN, CDR2 SYDVKM. The CDR3 is 15 amino acids. With V trimmed by 2 bases and J by 8 bases, 8 bases remained unmatched. Here the CDR3 reads CASSLGGQGKDIQYF. CDR3 nucleotides: TGTGCCAGCAGTTTAGGCGGACAGGGAAAGGACATTCAGTACTTC.

J is TRBJ2-7 and V is TRBV6-5, with D unresolved. The germline gives CDR1 MNHEY, CDR2 SVGAGI. The V gene lost 7 bases and the J gene lost 7 bases, with 23 bases spanning the gap. The CDR3 consists of 15 residues. This CDR3 is CASTLRAQQRAEQYF. The CDR3, as DNA: TGTGCCAGCACCCTACGGGCTCAACAACGGGCGGAGCAGTACTTC.

The chain has TRBV4-3 and TRBJ2-2; the D is unclear. Germline V lookup: CDR1 LGHNA, CDR2 YSLEER. Trimming stripped 0 bases from V and 0 bases from J, with 11 bases between. CDR3 length: 17 amino acids. This CDR3 reads CASSQDLAPTNTGELFF. The CDR3 DNA sequence: TGCGCCAGCAGCCAAGATCTCGCACCAACGAACACCGGGGAGCTGTTTTTT.

V gene TRBV20-1 combines with J gene TRBJ2-1; unclear D gene. The germline CDR1 and CDR2 sequences are DFQATT and SNEGSKA (reference sequence). The germline V and J ends were trimmed by 4 bases and 6 bases, with 7 bases remaining between them. This CDR3 spans 11 amino acids. The CDR3 nucleotides read TGCAGTGCTACCGAACTCAATGAGCAGTTCTTC. Translation gives CSATELNEQFF.

The chain links TRBV28 to TRBJ1-1; no reliable D call. Germline V gives CDR1 MDHEN, CDR2 SYDVKM. The CDR3 has 11 amino acids. V was cut by 11 bases and J by 5 bases, with 12 bases left in between. In DNA, the CDR3 is TGTGCCGGACGTAGTGGGACTGAAGCTTTCTTT. Protein sequence: CAGRSGTEAFF.

The V call is TRBV6-5, the J call TRBJ2-1; D possibly corresponds to TRBD2 (6 bases). CDR1 and CDR2 (germline): MNHEY, SVGAGI. The CDR3 runs 14 residues. The V end lost 5 bases, the J end lost 9 bases, and 17 bases lay between the germline ends. This CDR3 is CASSLSSGRSEQFF. In nucleotides, the CDR3 is TGTGCCAGCAGTCTTAGTAGTGGGAGGTCTGAGCAGTTCTTC.

The genes are TRBV7-2 and TRBJ2-1, with 15 nucleotides matching TRBD2. This CDR3 spans 15 amino acids. The ends lost 5 bases at V and 10 bases at J; junction bases unmatched: 6. From germline, CDR1 is SGHTA and CDR2 FQGNSA. The CDR3 DNA sequence: TGTGCCAGCAGCCCAGGACTAGCGGGAGGGCCGGAGCAGTTCTTC. This sequence encodes CASSPGLAGGPEQFF. The full variable domain, in which reference TRBV7-2 and TRBJ2-1 provide the parts outside the CDR3, is GAGVSQSPSNKVTEKGKDVELRCDPISGHTALYWYRQSLGQGLEFLIYFQGNSAPDKSGLPSDRFSAERTGGSVSTLTIQRTQQEDSAVYLCASSPGLAGGPEQFFGPGTRLTVL.

The CDR3 DNA sequence: TGTGCCAGCAGCCCACAGGGGTGGCAAGAGACCCAGTACTTC. It specifies CASSPQGWQETQYF. The rearrangement joins TRBV14 to TRBJ2-5, with 7 bases matching TRBD1. Germline trimming cut 4 bases from V and 2 bases from J; bases unmatched to any gene: 4. The germline V gene encodes CDR1 SGHDN and CDR2 FVKESK. There are 14 residues in the CDR3.

This chain links TRBV5-1 with TRBJ2-6; D may be TRBD1 (6 bases). The CDR3 is 19 amino acids. Germline V lookup: CDR1 SGHRS, CDR2 YFSETQ. V dropped 0 bases and J dropped 0 bases, with 16 bases sitting between them. CDR3 in DNA: TGCGCCAGCAGCTTGGTGTGGGGGCCCTTTCTCTCTGGGGCCAACGTCCTGACTTTC. This gives the protein CASSLVWGPFLSGANVLTF. Filled out from reference TRBV5-1 and TRBJ2-6, the complete variable domain reads KAGVTQTPRYLIKTRGQQVTLSCSPISGHRSVSWYQQTPGQGLQFLFEYFSETQRNKGNFPGRFSGRQFSNSRSEMNVSTLELGDSALYLCASSLVWGPFLSGANVLTFGAGSRLTVL.

For the CDR3, the DNA is TGTGCCAGCTCACCGTCAATGACCAACACTGAAGCTTTCTTT. Translating it yields CASSPSMTNTEAFF. This chain joins TRBV18 and TRBJ1-1; D is uncertain. The CDR3 is 14 amino acids. Germline V CDR1 and CDR2: KGHSH, LQKENI. The germline V and J ends were trimmed by 3 bases and 2 bases, with 10 bases remaining between them.

DNA for the CDR3: TGCAGCGTTGAGGGTCGACAGGGGGCCCTTGAGCAGTTCTTC. This encodes CSVEGRQGALEQFF. V usage is TRBV29-1 and J usage is TRBJ2-1; TRBD1 matches at 10 bases. This CDR3 region has 14 residues. Per germline, CDR1 SQVTM and CDR2 ANQGSEA. The V segment lost 3 bases and the J segment 9 bases; nucleotides outside the gene matches: 8.